This is a list of T cell receptor beta chains from one sample in a study of OX40 agonist ivuxolimab in advanced cancers. The protocol was immunoSEQ multiplex PCR, while the TCRdb copy is restricted to in-frame clones and leaves out a portion. Seen here are under 70,000 clones, about 85% observed once, and the top ten hold approximately 3.7%. The sequences come from CD4+ or CD8+ T cells sorted from blood, collected in a trial of the OX40 agonist ivuxolimab. The source of these receptors is an adult with an advanced solid tumor such as melanoma, head and neck, liver or kidney cancer. Both conserved end residues are part of each CDR3. Fields, in order: J gene, V gene, CDR3 protein.

J: TRBJ2-7; V: TRBV5-1; CDR3: CASTWKRRSPSYEQYF
J: TRBJ1-5; V: TRBV7-2; CDR3: CASSQTGEQPQHF
J: TRBJ2-5; V: TRBV6-5; CDR3: CASSYSTALGQETQYF
J: TRBJ2-7; V: TRBV21-1; CDR3: CASSKKAQGLMEQYF
J: TRBJ2-1; V: TRBV4-1; CDR3: CASSQAGSWGGSYNEQFF
J: TRBJ2-7; V: TRBV2; CDR3: CASGAERAREQYF
J: TRBJ2-1; V: TRBV5-1; CDR3: CASSPSPGTGNNEQFF
J: TRBJ1-3; V: TRBV11-2; CDR3: CASRPSSGQGGFGNTIYF
J: TRBJ2-5; V: TRBV5-4; CDR3: CASSPLTGGRQETQYF
J: TRBJ2-2; V: TRBV2; CDR3: CASSADLPTGELFF
J: TRBJ1-2; V: TRBV18; CDR3: CASSRAFSNYGYTF
J: TRBJ2-7; V: TRBV6-5; CDR3: CAIRQGNGYEQYF
J: TRBJ2-2; V: TRBV18; CDR3: CASSPGRSNTGELFF
J: TRBJ1-1; V: TRBV18; CDR3: CASSRDRGTEAFF
J: TRBJ2-6; V: TRBV28; CDR3: CASSLPSTGANVLTF
J: TRBJ2-2; V: TRBV19; CDR3: CASSIVRGRTGELFF
J: TRBJ1-4; V: TRBV28; CDR3: CAIMDRNYEKLFF
J: TRBJ2-1; V: TRBV30; CDR3: CAWSRGGGGIEQFF
J: TRBJ1-2; V: TRBV29-1; CDR3: CSVEHTRGYTF
J: TRBJ2-3; V: TRBV6-1; CDR3: CASSLLADGTDTQYF
J: TRBJ2-2; V: TRBV7-2; CDR3: CASTPTAGRTGELFF
J: TRBJ2-7; V: TRBV27; CDR3: CASSRGTLLPYEQYF
J: TRBJ2-2; V: TRBV27; CDR3: CASSLSGPNTGELFF
J: TRBJ2-1; V: TRBV18; CDR3: CASSDLRGGMGEQFF
J: TRBJ1-2; V: TRBV5-4; CDR3: CASSIEGGGYTF
J: TRBJ1-2; V: TRBV7-2; CDR3: CASSVLTGYGYTF
J: TRBJ2-3; V: TRBV19; CDR3: CASSGTFTTDTQYF
J: TRBJ2-5; V: TRBV5-1; CDR3: CASSLGIRETQYF
J: TRBJ2-7; V: TRBV4-3; CDR3: CASSREITGTGGEKQYF
J: TRBJ1-5; V: TRBV7-8; CDR3: CASSFHRQGTSNQPQHF
J: TRBJ1-1; V: TRBV29-1; CDR3: CSVKNTEAFF
J: TRBJ2-5; V: TRBV10-3; CDR3: CAIRDLAEETQYF
J: TRBJ2-5; V: TRBV10-3; CDR3: CATNGELGETQYF
J: TRBJ1-1; V: TRBV5-6; CDR3: CASSGDQRAYGTEAFF
J: TRBJ1-5; V: TRBV6-1; CDR3: CASRQVGQPQHF
J: TRBJ1-6; V: TRBV5-1; CDR3: CASSFRTRNSPLHF
J: TRBJ2-1; V: TRBV10-3; CDR3: CAISDRGSYNEQFF
J: NA; V: TRBV7-2; CDR3: CASSSGGSSYEQYF
J: TRBJ1-3; V: TRBV6-5; CDR3: CASSFLGSGNTIYF
J: TRBJ2-7; V: TRBV7-7; CDR3: CASSSDGYEQYF
J: TRBJ2-7; V: TRBV28; CDR3: CASTRQGVIYEQYF
J: TRBJ1-1; V: TRBV15; CDR3: CATSRDRSSSGTEAFF
J: TRBJ1-1; V: TRBV5-1; CDR3: CASRAGVNTEAFF
J: TRBJ2-7; V: TRBV4-2; CDR3: CASSQGTGVEQYF
J: TRBJ2-3; V: TRBV5-1; CDR3: CASRVLERADTQYF
J: TRBJ2-2; V: TRBV7-3; CDR3: CASSNAPGVANTGELFF
J: TRBJ1-1; V: TRBV29-1; CDR3: CSANPGFNTEAFF
J: TRBJ2-1; V: TRBV29-1; CDR3: CSAGGDNNEQFF
J: TRBJ2-2; V: TRBV5-1; CDR3: CASRLGSGGRGTGELFF
J: TRBJ1-5; V: TRBV10-1; CDR3: CASSDQGARQPQHF
J: TRBJ2-3; V: TRBV12-5; CDR3: CASGRDSWIYF
J: TRBJ1-2; V: TRBV28; CDR3: CASQILLYGYTF
J: TRBJ1-4; V: TRBV2; CDR3: CASSREKLFF
J: TRBJ1-5; V: TRBV29-1; CDR3: CSVAGLNQPQHF
J: TRBJ1-2; V: TRBV28; CDR3: CASSPPGGYGYTF